This TCR beta chain was recorded in a study of shared clonotypes between healthy human individuals. Study observations and caveats: Sequencing depth was a factor that was expected to affect clonotype sharing among donors. Sampling was confined to blood; repertoires within tissues likely differ.

Per the germline V gene, CDR1 is SGHDT and CDR2 is YYEEEE. The V end was cut by 4 bases, the J end by 7 bases, with 17 bases between. The CDR3 runs to 15 residues. Researchers ran the assay at a deep level. Sequenced by immunoSEQ multiplex PCR; TCRdb stores in-frame clones only, minus some. The table lists hundreds of thousands of clones, around 73% of them singletons. Splitting of CD4+ cells produced CD45RA+ naive and CD45RA-negative memory subsets. In regard to this clone: Antigen: not known.

The TCR originated in a woman in her twenties or thirties in good health. Source material: memory CD4+ T cells sorted from blood. The subset: CD45RA-negative fraction. This sequence joins TRBV5-6 and TRBJ1-4; D is perhaps TRBD1 (6 bases). The CDR3 DNA reads as TGTGCCAGCAGCCCCGGGGGAGGGGGAAGTGAAAAACTGTTTTTT. Its protein product is CASSPGGGGSEKLFF.